This T cell receptor beta chain was recorded in a study of STAT5B mutations in CD4+ large granular lymphocyte leukemia. Study-wide results and limits: Patient CD4-sorted repertoires looked more clonal than healthy CD4+ repertoires, even without putative leukemic clones.

As concerns this clone: What it binds is unknown.

Produced via immunoSEQ multiplex PCR; TCRdb's table is partial and in-frame only. The table includes about 35,000 clones, approximately 67% detected once. The source of this sequence is a human donor in good health. The sample was CD4+ T cells from blood buffy coats.

CDR3 nucleotide sequence: TGTGCCAGCAGCCAAGAAGGAAGGACAGGGGCCTCAAATAATTCACCCCTCCACTTT. As protein: CASSQEGRTGASNNSPLHF. The rearrangement uses TRBV4-2 and TRBJ1-6; 9 nucleotides align to TRBD1. The germline gives CDR1 LGHNA, CDR2 YNFKEQ. The CDR3 is 19 residues long. Trimming took 0 bases from V and 5 from J; bases not matched to a gene: 11.